This passage covers 2 T cell receptor beta chains from one sample sequenced in a study of beta chain features in type 1 diabetes. The whole isolated RNA underwent reverse transcription, so sequencing captured expressed TCRB transcripts. Produced via immunoSEQ multiplex PCR; TCRdb's table is partial and in-frame only. Of about 900,000 clones detected, roughly 16% appear once; the ten largest clones hold about 0.02%. The sample was naive CD4+ T cells from blood. Receptors were obtained from a woman in her late teens or twenties in good health.

The chain joins TRBV7-2 to TRBJ2-1, with 13 bases matching TRBD2. With V trimmed by 5 bases and J by 8 bases, 15 bases remained unmatched. The CDR3 consists of 18 residues. The germline V gene encodes CDR1 SGHTA and CDR2 FQGNSA. As DNA, the CDR3 is TGTGCCAGCAGCCCAAGCGGACTAGCGGGAGTAGGGGTCCATGAGCAGTTCTTC. Its protein is CASSPSGLAGVGVHEQFF.

The rearrangement uses TRBV27 and TRBJ2-4; possible D gene TRBD1, 6 bases. V was pared by 6 bases and J by 1 base, with 10 bases between. There are 14 residues in the CDR3. CDR1 is MNHEY, CDR2 SMNVEV, per germline (reference sequence). The CDR3 region is CASRPTGAKNIQYF. Written as DNA, the CDR3 is TGTGCCAGCAGGCCTACAGGGGCCAAAAACATTCAGTACTTC.